One sample yielded the 19 T cell receptor beta chains listed below, sequenced in a study of T cell clones after liver transplantation. Using immunoSEQ multiplex PCR, the repertoire was profiled, and TCRdb retains in-frame clones only, with some absent. This sample has roughly 120,000 clones, with about nine tenths found just once. Sequencing used CD4+ T cells from blood, obtained 12 months after liver transplant. The source is a human patient who received a liver transplant. Among the T cells, some may be from the graft donor.

The chain couples TRBV7-3 to TRBJ2-1; 14 positions match TRBD2. Germline loops: CDR1 SGHTA, CDR2 FQGTGA. This CDR3 contains 14 residues. With V trimmed by 4 bases and J by 10 bases, 3 bases remained unmatched. CDR3 nucleotide sequence: TGTGCCAGCAGCTCGGGACTAGCGGGAGCAGAGCAGTTCTTC. This gives the protein CASSSGLAGAEQFF.

J is TRBJ2-1 and V is TRBV7-3; unclear D gene. Trimming took off 5 bases at V and 7 bases at J, with 15 bases between the two ends. CDR1 SGHTA and CDR2 FQGTGA come from the germline V gene. The CDR3 has 14 amino acids. The CDR3 protein is CASSVTPGVNEQFF. The CDR3 bases are TGTGCCAGCAGCGTGACCCCTGGGGTGAATGAGCAGTTCTTC.

The chain links TRBV11-3 to TRBJ2-1; 11 bases are shared with TRBD2. There are 16 residues in the CDR3. V lost 5 bases and J lost 5; bases outside the gene matches: 8. From germline, CDR1 is SGHNT and CDR2 YENEEA. The DNA for the CDR3 is TGTGCCAGCAGCCCCCAAGGGACTAGCGGAAACAATGAGCAGTTCTTC. It translates to CASSPQGTSGNNEQFF.

The rearrangement joins TRBV7-2 to TRBJ1-2, with TRBD1 matching over 8 bases. Germline V gene sequence: CDR1 SGHTA, CDR2 FQGNSA. This CDR3 comprises 14 residues. V dropped 4 bases and J dropped 3; count of bases not matched to a gene: 4. The CDR3 DNA reads as TGTGCCAGCAGCTCAGGGGGCAGGGACTATGGCTACACCTTC. Amino acid sequence: CASSSGGRDYGYTF.

In its sample, this clone was seen once. J is TRBJ1-2 and V is TRBV11-3; D uncertain. This CDR3 region has 14 residues. CDR1 and CDR2 from the germline V gene are SGHNT and YENEEA. Between the trimmed V and J ends, which lost 7 bases and 0 bases, there was a span of 12 bases. CDR3 protein: CASTPGYSNYGYTF. In DNA, the CDR3 is TGTGCCAGCACCCCGGGATATTCTAACTATGGCTACACCTTC.

This clone was counted a single time. J is TRBJ2-2 and V is TRBV7-9; the match to TRBD2 covers 10 bases. The ends lost 0 bases at V and 1 base at J; junction bases unmatched: 5. The CDR3 is 18 residues long. The germline V gene encodes CDR1 SEHNR and CDR2 FQNEAQ (reference sequence). CDR3 DNA: TGTGCCAGCAGCTTAGCGCTGGCTAGCGGGGGGAACACCGGGGAGCTGTTTTTT. Its protein is CASSLALASGGNTGELFF.

The CDR3 protein is CASSSNTGRETQYF. For the CDR3, the DNA is TGCGCCAGCAGCTCAAACACCGGTAGAGAGACCCAGTACTTC. The V and J genes are TRBV5-1 and TRBJ2-5; D is uncertain. The CDR3 has 14 amino acids. Germline CDR1 reads SGHRS; CDR2 reads YFSETQ. Deletions cut 3 bases from V and 4 bases from J, with 13 bases between.

The chain joins TRBV5-6 to TRBJ2-3, with 9 nucleotides matching TRBD2. J was trimmed by 2 bases and V by 3 bases; bases with no gene match: 4. CDR3 length equals 15 residues. In germline, CDR1 is SGHDT, CDR2 YYEEEE. DNA of the CDR3: TGTGCCAGCAGCTGGGCTAGCGGGAACACAGATACGCAGTATTTT. Protein: CASSWASGNTDTQYF.

Concerning this clone itself: Other DNA sequences from this sample encode an identical CDR3 as well. The CDR3 loop is CASSLGLSTDTQYF. The CDR3 bases are TGTGCCAGCAGTCTCGGACTGAGCACAGATACGCAGTATTTT. This rearrangement joins TRBV27 to TRBJ2-3; D perhaps matches TRBD2 (5 bases). The germline gives CDR1 MNHEY, CDR2 SMNVEV (reference sequence). The CDR3 is made up of 14 amino acids. Trimming stripped 5 bases from V and 0 bases from J, with 9 bases between.

This clone has a single count. The V and J genes are TRBV30 and TRBJ2-3, with a tentative D call TRBD2 (6 bases). The CDR3 is 17 residues long. V dropped 8 bases and J dropped 0 bases, with 24 bases sitting between them. Germline assignment: CDR1 GTSNPN and CDR2 SVGIG (reference sequence). The CDR3 bases are TGTGCCACCATCGGGAGAAGGAAGTTTACTAGCACAGATACGCAGTATTTT. As protein: CATIGRRKFTSTDTQYF. The whole variable domain, remainder taken from reference TRBV30 and TRBJ2-3, is SQTIHQWPATLVQPVGSPLSLECTVEGTSNPNLYWYRQAAGRGLQLLFYSVGIGQISSEVPQNLSASRPQDRQFILSSKKLLLSDSGFYLCATIGRRKFTSTDTQYFGPGTRLTVL.

This chain uses TRBV6-4 with TRBJ2-3; 7 positions agree with TRBD1. The CDR3 totals 15 residues. With 6 bases clipped from V and 1 base from J, the junction kept 7 bases outside the gene matches. CDR1 is MRHNA, CDR2 SNTAGT, per germline. The CDR3 DNA is TGTGCCAGCAGGCCCACAGGGGCCCGCACAGATACGCAGTATTTT. Translation gives CASRPTGARTDTQYF.

The chain uses TRBV25-1 and TRBJ1-3, with 7 positions matching TRBD1. The CDR3 totals 16 residues. Germline V lookup: CDR1 MGHDK, CDR2 SYGVNS. J lost 0 bases, V lost 7 bases, and 9 bases had no gene match. The CDR3 coding sequence is TGTGCCAGCACCAAGGCAGGGGGGATCTCTGGAAACACCATATATTTT. It codes for CASTKAGGISGNTIYF.

The genes are TRBV11-2 and TRBJ2-1; 10 nucleotides match TRBD2. The V gene's germline CDR1 is SGHAT and CDR2 FQNNGV. This CDR3 comprises 16 residues. V was pared by 5 bases and J by 8 bases, with 12 bases of the junction left unmatched. CDR3: CASSLPIAGGMDEQFF. The CDR3 bases are TGTGCCAGCAGCCTCCCCATAGCGGGAGGTATGGATGAGCAGTTCTTC.

The chain is built from TRBV6-5 and TRBJ1-2, with TRBD1 matching over 7 bases. This CDR3 region has 15 residues. Germline CDR1 MNHEY, CDR2 SVGAGI. Trimming at V came to 4 bases and at J to 5 bases, leaving 10 bases not matched to a gene. CDR3: CASSLRTGTLYGYTF. The CDR3 DNA is TGTGCCAGCAGTTTGAGGACAGGAACCCTTTATGGCTACACCTTC.

The chain joins TRBV5-1 to TRBJ1-4; 9 nucleotides line up with TRBD1. The CDR3 has 14 residues. CDR1 SGHRS and CDR2 YFSETQ come from the germline V gene. J lost 7 bases, V lost 2 bases, and 3 bases had no gene match. The DNA of the CDR3 is TGCGCCAGCAGCTTACAGGGGGCTGGTGAAAAACTGTTTTTT. Translated: CASSLQGAGEKLFF. The variable domain in full, with the rest retrieved from reference TRBV5-1 and TRBJ1-4, is KAGVTQTPRYLIKTRGQQVTLSCSPISGHRSVSWYQQTPGQGLQFLFEYFSETQRNKGNFPGRFSGRQFSNSRSEMNVSTLELGDSALYLCASSLQGAGEKLFFGSGTQLSVL.

V usage is TRBV5-5 and J usage is TRBJ1-2; 8 bases map to TRBD1. CDR1 and CDR2 (germline): SGHKS, YYEKEE (reference sequence). V lost 0 bases and J lost 8; bases outside the gene matches: 6. The CDR3 loop spans 14 amino acids. CDR3 loop: CASSLATGQGGYTF. The CDR3 coding sequence is TGTGCCAGCAGCTTGGCCACCGGACAGGGAGGCTACACCTTC.

This rearrangement joins TRBV11-2 to TRBJ2-7; 8 bases align to TRBD2. This CDR3 is built from 16 residues. Germline V gives CDR1 SGHAT, CDR2 FQNNGV. The ends lost 4 bases at V and 3 bases at J; junction bases unmatched: 11. DNA of the CDR3: TGTGCCAGCAGCTCAGCGTTTCGGCGGGAGGACTACGAGCAGTACTTC. As protein: CASSSAFRREDYEQYF.

This sequence joins TRBV18 and TRBJ2-7; D call uncertain. Between the trimmed V and J ends, which lost 0 bases and 2 bases, there was a span of 11 bases. The CDR3 length is 15 residues. Per germline, CDR1 KGHSH and CDR2 LQKENI. This CDR3 is CASSPPVERTYEQYF. The CDR3 DNA sequence: TGTGCCAGCTCACCACCGGTTGAGAGAACCTACGAGCAGTACTTC.

The chain is built from TRBV5-1 and TRBJ2-3, with 7 bases matching TRBD1. The length of the CDR3 is 15 residues. Trimming cost V 0 bases and J 6 bases; bases outside gene matches: 7. Per the germline V gene, CDR1 is SGHRS and CDR2 is YFSETQ. The CDR3 loop reads CASSLAQTGIDTQYF. CDR3 sequence (DNA): TGCGCCAGCAGCTTGGCCCAGACAGGGATTGATACGCAGTATTTT.